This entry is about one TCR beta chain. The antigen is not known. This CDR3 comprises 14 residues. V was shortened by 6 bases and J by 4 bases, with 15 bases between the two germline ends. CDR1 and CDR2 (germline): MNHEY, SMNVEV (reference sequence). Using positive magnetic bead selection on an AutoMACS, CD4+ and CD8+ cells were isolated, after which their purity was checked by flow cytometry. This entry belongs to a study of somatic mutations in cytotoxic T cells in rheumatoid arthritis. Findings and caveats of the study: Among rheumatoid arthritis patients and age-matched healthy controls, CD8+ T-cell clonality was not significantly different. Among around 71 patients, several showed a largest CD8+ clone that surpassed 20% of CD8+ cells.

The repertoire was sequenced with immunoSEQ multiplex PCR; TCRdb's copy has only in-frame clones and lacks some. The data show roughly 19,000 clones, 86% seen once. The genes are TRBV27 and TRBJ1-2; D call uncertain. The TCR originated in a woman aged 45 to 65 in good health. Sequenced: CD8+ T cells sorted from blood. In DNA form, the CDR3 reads TGTGCCAGCAGGACGATCGATAGTGGCTATGGCTACACCTTC. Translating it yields CASRTIDSGYGYTF.